The 28 T cell receptor beta chains listed next were all sequenced from one sample in a study of PD-1 blockade in classical Hodgkin lymphoma. Each of the patients experienced relapse following autologous stem cell transplantation, and their brentuximab vedotin exposure differed. Assay used: immunoSEQ multiplex PCR; TCRdb lists only in-frame clones, some missing. Of approximately 19,000 clones in the sample, around 79% were seen once. This specimen was peripheral blood mononuclear cells (PBMCs), taken before the second cycle of nivolumab. Receptor source: a human donor with classical Hodgkin lymphoma.

The chain recombines TRBV18 with TRBJ1-1, with D perhaps matching TRBD1 (6 bases). The ends were cut back, 3 bases at V and 11 bases at J, with 13 bases in the middle. CDR1 KGHSH and CDR2 LQKENI come from the germline V gene. The CDR3 is made up of 12 amino acids. Here the CDR3 DNA reads TGTGCCAGCTCACCGGCCGCAAGGGGGGCTTTCTTT. The encoded protein is CASSPAARGAFF.

As concerns this clone: Mismatch with germline at one junction end may stem from a read error. This chain links TRBV28 with TRBJ2-1, with 11 nucleotides matching TRBD2. The CDR3 spans 16 residues. Germline V gene sequence: CDR1 MDHEN, CDR2 SYDVKM. In nucleotides, the CDR3 is TGTGCCAGCAGTTCCCTAGCGGGAGGAGGCTACAATGAGCAGCTCTTC. Its protein is CASSSLAGGGYNEQLF.

The chain uses TRBV11-3 and TRBJ2-7, with TRBD2 as a possible D gene (5 bases). V dropped 5 bases and J dropped 4 bases, with 9 bases sitting between them. The CDR3 length is 12 residues. Germline V gene data show CDR1 as SGHNT and CDR2 as YENEEA. The CDR3 here is CASSQWTYEQYF. CDR3 nucleotides: TGTGCCAGCAGCCAGTGGACTTACGAGCAGTACTTC.

The chain joins TRBV7-2 to TRBJ2-1; D is unclear. This CDR3 has 16 amino acids. Trimming removed 1 base at V and 2 bases at J, with 12 bases between. Germline V CDR1 and CDR2: SGHTA, FQGNSA. CDR3 nucleotide sequence: TGTGCCAGCAGCTTAGATCCGGTGGGTACCTACAATGAGCAGTTCTTC. This codes for CASSLDPVGTYNEQFF.

The CDR3, as DNA: TGCGCCAGCAGTCAATCTAAGGGAAGACTAGCCAAAAACATTCAGTACTTC. This codes for CASSQSKGRLAKNIQYF. The rearrangement uses TRBV23-1 and TRBJ2-4; D unresolved. TRBV23-1 is an open reading frame, and its role is uncertain. V was clipped by 0 bases and J by 0 bases, with 12 bases between them. The CDR3 runs 17 residues.

V gene TRBV11-2 combines with J gene TRBJ2-7; D is unresolved. Germline V gives CDR1 SGHAT, CDR2 FQNNGV. The CDR3 covers 14 residues. Trimming pared 5 bases from V and 3 bases from J, leaving 14 bases between. The CDR3 sequence: CASSTRIDGYEQYF. As DNA, the CDR3 is TGTGCCAGCAGCACCCGAATCGACGGCTACGAGCAGTACTTC. Full variable domain (missing parts from reference TRBV11-2 and TRBJ2-7): EAGVAQSPRYKIIEKRQSVAFWCNPISGHATLYWYQQILGQGPKLLIQFQNNGVVDDSQLPKDRFSAERLKGVDSTLKIQPAKLEDSAVYLCASSTRIDGYEQYFGPGTRLTVT.

The chain combines TRBV4-1 with TRBJ2-7; tentatively, D is TRBD1 (5 bases). V lost 0 bases and J lost 5, with 17 bases in between. The CDR3 sequence is 16 residues long. Germline-derived CDR1 and CDR2 are MGHRA and YSYEKL. The CDR3 region has the DNA TGCGCCAGCAGCCAAGAATCGGCCAGGGTGGCAGACGAGCAGTACTTC. This codes for CASSQESARVADEQYF.

This clone is classed as medium-sized. V gene TRBV7-8 combines with J gene TRBJ1-5, with TRBD1 as a possible D gene (5 bases). Trimming removed 3 bases from V and 2 bases from J, with 14 bases in between. The CDR3 has 16 amino acids. Germline CDR1 and CDR2: SGHVS and FQNEAQ. CDR3 DNA: TGTGCCAGCAGCTTGGGGCCAGCTTCTCGCAATCAGCCCCAGCATTTT. As protein: CASSLGPASRNQPQHF.

This clone occurred a few times. This chain joins TRBV11-3 and TRBJ1-2; D is possibly TRBD1 (6 bases). Germline assignment: CDR1 SGHNT and CDR2 YENEEA. Trimming took off 4 bases at V and 4 bases at J, with 16 bases between the two ends. This CDR3 spans 15 amino acids. CDR3 nucleotide sequence: TGTGCCAGCAGCTCAAAGGGCCCCAGGGGCTATGGCTACACCTTC. Residues: CASSSKGPRGYGYTF.

V gene TRBV7-2 combines with J gene TRBJ2-1, with 9 positions matching TRBD1. V lost 1 base and J lost 3; bases outside the gene matches: 1. This CDR3 region has 15 residues. Germline CDR1 reads SGHTA; CDR2 reads FQGNSA. CDR3 nucleotide sequence: TGTGCCAGCAGCTTAGGGACAGGGGTCTACAATGAGCAGTTCTTC. Protein: CASSLGTGVYNEQFF. Complete variable domain (other parts from reference TRBV7-2 and TRBJ2-1): GAGVSQSPSNKVTEKGKDVELRCDPISGHTALYWYRQSLGQGLEFLIYFQGNSAPDKSGLPSDRFSAERTGGSVSTLTIQRTQQEDSAVYLCASSLGTGVYNEQFFGPGTRLTVL.

The chain employs TRBV11-3 and TRBJ2-3; 10 bases line up with TRBD2. The V and J ends lost 4 bases and 1 base, in that order; junction bases with no gene match: 2. In germline, CDR1 is SGHNT, CDR2 YENEEA. The CDR3 loop spans 15 amino acids. Here the CDR3 DNA reads TGTGCCAGCAGCTCTAGCGGGGGACGCACAGATACGCAGTATTTT. Translated: CASSSSGGRTDTQYF.

V gene TRBV7-2 combines with J gene TRBJ1-3; a weak D match, TRBD1 (5 bases). With 3 bases removed from V and 10 bases from J, the gap between germline ends came to 19 bases. Germline CDR1 and CDR2: SGHTA and FQGNSA. This CDR3 is 15 amino acids long. The CDR3, as DNA: TGTGCCAGCAGCTTTATTTTTTCGGGGCCACAGACCATATATTTT. It codes for CASSFIFSGPQTIYF.

The V call is TRBV12-5, the J call TRBJ2-7, with D uncertain. CDR1 and CDR2 (germline): LGHNT, FRNRAP. Between the trimmed V and J ends, which lost 5 bases and 4 bases, there was a span of 6 bases. This CDR3 is 11 amino acids long. As DNA, the CDR3 is TGTGCTAGTGGTCCGGGTTACGAGCAGTACTTC. It translates to CASGPGYEQYF.

The CDR3 sequence is CASSRTSENTGELFF. CDR3 sequence (DNA): TGTGCCAGTAGCCGGACTAGCGAGAACACCGGGGAGCTGTTTTTT. The chain has TRBV19 and TRBJ2-2; 9 bases map to TRBD2. Germline V gene sequence: CDR1 LNHDA, CDR2 SQIVND (reference sequence). The CDR3 length is 15 residues. The V segment lost 6 bases and the J segment 1 base; nucleotides outside the gene matches: 3. Full variable domain (remainder filled in from reference TRBV19 and TRBJ2-2): DGGITQSPKYLFRKEGQNVTLSCEQNLNHDAMYWYRQDPGQGLRLIYYSQIVNDFQKGDIAEGYSVSREKKESFPLTVTSAQKNPTAFYLCASSRTSENTGELFFGEGSRLTVL.

Remarks on this clone: This sample includes further DNA sequences coding for the same CDR3. V and J are TRBV18 and TRBJ2-5; a weak D match, TRBD1 (5 bases). CDR3 size: 14 residues. V was pared by 4 bases and J by 1 base, with 10 bases between. Germline V gene lookup returns CDR1 KGHSH and CDR2 LQKENI. As DNA, the CDR3 is TGTGCCAGCTCACGGTGGCAGGGCCAAGAGACCCAGTACTTC. This gives the protein CASSRWQGQETQYF.

This clone was seen a few times. CDR3 bases: TGTGCCAGTAGTCGATCAACCAAACTGTTTTTT. Protein sequence: CASSRSTKLFF. The chain combines TRBV19 with TRBJ1-4, with unresolved D. Trimming pared 5 bases from V and 11 bases from J, leaving 9 bases between. CDR3 length: 11 amino acids. Germline-derived CDR1 and CDR2 are LNHDA and SQIVND (reference sequence). Filled out from reference TRBV19 and TRBJ1-4, the complete variable domain reads DGGITQSPKYLFRKEGQNVTLSCEQNLNHDAMYWYRQDPGQGLRLIYYSQIVNDFQKGDIAEGYSVSREKKESFPLTVTSAQKNPTAFYLCASSRSTKLFFGSGTQLSVL.

This clone was counted only a few times. The CDR3 loop reads CASSFKGHSGYEQYF. The CDR3 bases are TGTGCCAGCAGTTTCAAGGGACACAGCGGCTACGAGCAGTACTTC. This chain joins TRBV27 and TRBJ2-7; possible D gene TRBD1, 6 bases. Trimming stripped 3 bases from V and 3 bases from J, with 15 bases between. The CDR3 contains 15 residues. The V gene's germline CDR1 is MNHEY and CDR2 SMNVEV (reference sequence).

V usage is TRBV4-3 and J usage is TRBJ1-2; D uncertain. V was pared by 0 bases and J by 4 bases, with 12 bases between. Germline-derived CDR1 and CDR2 are LGHNA and YSLEER. The CDR3 extends over 15 amino acids. Here the CDR3 DNA reads TGCGCCAGCAGCCAAGATGAGAGTGGCGGCTATGGCTACACCTTC. Its protein product is CASSQDESGGYGYTF.

The rearrangement uses TRBV29-1 and TRBJ2-1; weak D call: TRBD1 (5 bases). V shed 4 bases and J shed 2 bases, with 12 bases lying between them. The V gene's germline CDR1 is SQVTM and CDR2 ANQGSEA. CDR3 length: 14 residues. The CDR3 is CSVVSTDAYNEQFF. The CDR3 region has the DNA TGCAGCGTTGTTTCGACAGACGCCTACAATGAGCAGTTCTTC.

V and J are TRBV4-3 and TRBJ2-5; 14 bases align to TRBD2. Trimming at V came to 4 bases and at J to 1 base, leaving 20 bases not matched to a gene. The CDR3 length is 22 residues. In germline, CDR1 is LGHNA, CDR2 YSLEER. The CDR3 DNA reads as TGCGCCAGCAGCCGGAAACATCACTCTCCGGGACTAGCGGGAGTGGGCCAAGAGACCCAGTACTTC. This gives the protein CASSRKHHSPGLAGVGQETQYF.

V gene TRBV9 combines with J gene TRBJ1-1; no clear D gene. The V gene's germline CDR1 is SGDLS and CDR2 YYNGEE. V was shortened by 4 bases and J by 5 bases, with 15 bases between the two germline ends. This CDR3 is built from 14 residues. CDR3 sequence (DNA): TGTGCCAGCAGCACCCTCAAGACTGGAACTGAAGCTTTCTTT. Protein product: CASSTLKTGTEAFF. Together with reference TRBV9 and TRBJ1-1, the CDR3 gives the full variable domain: DSGVTQTPKHLITATGQRVTLRCSPRSGDLSVYWYQQSLDQGLQFLIQYYNGEERAKGNILERFSAQQFPDLHSELNLSSLELGDSALYFCASSTLKTGTEAFFGQGTRLTVV.

The count of this clone is one. The V call is TRBV18, the J call TRBJ1-1; 8 bases fit TRBD1. The junction had 4 bases not matched to a gene; V was cut back by 4 bases and J by 0 bases. This CDR3 is 15 amino acids long. The germline V gene has CDR1 KGHSH and CDR2 LQKENI. The CDR3 reads CASSRDRSMNTEAFF. The CDR3 nucleotides read TGTGCCAGCTCACGGGACAGGAGCATGAACACTGAAGCTTTCTTT.

The CDR3 region has the DNA TGTGCCAGCAGCTCACAGGACGTCGGCTACACCTTC. Its translation: CASSSQDVGYTF. V usage is TRBV5-6 and J usage is TRBJ1-2; possible D gene TRBD1, 5 bases. Germline loops: CDR1 SGHDT, CDR2 YYEEEE. The CDR3 runs 12 residues. V lost 3 bases to trimming and J lost 8 bases, with 11 bases between them.

The genes are TRBV5-1 and TRBJ2-1, with 7 bases fitting TRBD2. J was trimmed by 8 bases and V by 2 bases; bases with no gene match: 7. The CDR3 runs to 14 residues. Germline V gene sequence: CDR1 SGHRS, CDR2 YFSETQ. DNA of the CDR3: TGCGCCAGCAGCTTCAGGGAGGGAAGAGATGAGCAGTTCTTC. Protein product: CASSFREGRDEQFF.

This clone showed up just a few times. The rearrangement joins TRBV14 to TRBJ1-4; no firm D call. V lost 3 bases and J lost 0, with 5 bases in between. The germline V gene encodes CDR1 SGHDN and CDR2 FVKESK. This CDR3 is built from 14 residues. The CDR3 loop is CASSQQTTNEKLFF. In DNA, the CDR3 is TGTGCCAGCAGCCAGCAGACAACTAATGAAAAACTGTTTTTT.

The chain is built from TRBV5-5 and TRBJ1-4; 7 nucleotides line up with TRBD1. Germline assignment: CDR1 SGHKS and CDR2 YYEKEE (reference sequence). J was trimmed by 8 bases and V by 9 bases; bases with no gene match: 10. The CDR3 has 13 amino acids. DNA for the CDR3: TGTGCCACTACACAGGGGTCGGAGGAAAAACTGTTTTTT. Translated: CATTQGSEEKLFF.

The chain joins TRBV5-4 to TRBJ2-2; D gene uncertain. Between the trimmed V and J ends, which lost 4 bases and 5 bases, there was a span of 21 bases. This CDR3 spans 17 amino acids. Germline V gene lookup returns CDR1 SGHNT and CDR2 YYREEE (reference sequence). DNA for the CDR3: TGTGCCAGCAGCCCGGCTTTCGACCCTCTGGGTACCGGGGAGCTGTTTTTT. Its protein product is CASSPAFDPLGTGELFF.

This sequence joins TRBV19 and TRBJ2-1; 7 bases agree with TRBD1. The V and J ends lost 5 bases and 9 bases, in that order; junction bases with no gene match: 7. The CDR3 runs to 13 residues. Germline loops: CDR1 LNHDA, CDR2 SQIVND (reference sequence). The DNA of the CDR3 is TGTGCCAGTAGTCGACAGGGAGTCACTGAGCAGTTCTTC. This encodes CASSRQGVTEQFF.